This TCR beta chain was profiled in a study of CD8 T cells in Susac syndrome. cDNA came from approximately 0.5 to 1 ug RNA primed by random hexamers. A multiplex approach, immunoSEQ multiplex PCR, amplified TCR beta CDR3 across 54 Vbeta and 13 Jbeta. TCRdb called the immunoSEQ multiplex PCR reads again in MiXCR, with one record for every CDR3 protein. The table has some 150,000 distinct CDR3 sequences, 95% seen once. The ends lost 4 bases at V and 2 bases at J; junction bases unmatched: 5. Per the germline V gene, CDR1 is SGHNT and CDR2 is YYREEE (reference sequence). The CDR3 loop spans 16 amino acids.

The sample comprised CD8+ T cells from PBMCs. This chain joins TRBV5-4 and TRBJ2-1; TRBD2 aligns across 11 bases. The sequence came from a human donor with multiple sclerosis. This chain's CDR3 is CASSTVSGGAYNEQFF. The CDR3 region has the DNA TGTGCCAGCAGCACGGTTAGCGGGGGGGCCTACAATGAGCAGTTCTTC.